Included here is one T cell receptor beta chain sequence, with context. The data originate from a study of CD8 T cells in ankylosing spondylitis. This CDR3 is 12 amino acids long. Germline assignment: CDR1 MNHNY and CDR2 SVGAGI (reference sequence). V lost 5 bases to trimming and J lost 8 bases, with 12 bases between them. From the 5' RACE reads, TCRdb called clonotypes with MiXCR, one entry per CDR3 protein. This table holds under 250,000 distinct CDR3 sequences, about 26% found once. The chain recombines TRBV6-6 with TRBJ1-2; weak D call: TRBD1 (6 bases). The sequenced material came from blood, either unsorted or a sorted T cell fraction (not recorded which). The TCR was taken from a male donor with ankylosing spondylitis or in good health (not recorded which). The CDR3 spells CASSRDMAGYTF. The DNA for the CDR3 is TGTGCCAGCAGTAGGGACATGGCGGGCTACACCTTC.